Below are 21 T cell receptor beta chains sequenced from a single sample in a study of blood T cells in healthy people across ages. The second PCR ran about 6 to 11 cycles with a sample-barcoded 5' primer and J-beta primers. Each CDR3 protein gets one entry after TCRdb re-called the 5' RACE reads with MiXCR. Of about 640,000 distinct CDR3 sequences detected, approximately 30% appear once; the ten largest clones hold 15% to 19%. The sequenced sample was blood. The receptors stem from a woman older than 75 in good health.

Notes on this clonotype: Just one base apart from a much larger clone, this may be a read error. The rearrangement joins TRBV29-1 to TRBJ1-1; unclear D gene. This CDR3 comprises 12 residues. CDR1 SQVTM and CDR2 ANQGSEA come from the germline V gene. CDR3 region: CSVEPGNTVAFF. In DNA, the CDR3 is TGCAGCGTTGAACCGGGGAACACTGTAGCTTTCTTT.

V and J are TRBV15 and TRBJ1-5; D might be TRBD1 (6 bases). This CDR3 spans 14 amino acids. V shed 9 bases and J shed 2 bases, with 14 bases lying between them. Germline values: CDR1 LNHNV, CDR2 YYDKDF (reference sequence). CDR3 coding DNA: TGTGCCACGAGAAAGGGGGGGGGCAATCAGCCCCAGCATTTT. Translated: CATRKGGGNQPQHF. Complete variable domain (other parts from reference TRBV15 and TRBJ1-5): DAMVIQNPRYQVTQFGKPVTLSCSQTLNHNVMYWYQQKSSQAPKLLFHYYDKDFNNEADTPDNFQSRRPNTSFCFLDIRSPGLGDTAMYLCATRKGGGNQPQHFGDGTRLSIL.

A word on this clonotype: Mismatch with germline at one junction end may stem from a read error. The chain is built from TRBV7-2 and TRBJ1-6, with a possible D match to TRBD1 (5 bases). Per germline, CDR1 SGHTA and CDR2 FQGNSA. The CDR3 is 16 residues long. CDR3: CARSPRRGLNNSPLHF. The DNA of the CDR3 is TGTGCCCGCAGCCCGAGACGGGGGTTAAATAATTCACCCCTCCACTTT.

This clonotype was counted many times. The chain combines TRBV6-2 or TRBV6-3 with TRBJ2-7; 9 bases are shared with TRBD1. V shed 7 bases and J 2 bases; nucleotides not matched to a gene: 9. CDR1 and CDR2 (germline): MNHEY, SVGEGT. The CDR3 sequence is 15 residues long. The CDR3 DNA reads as TGTGCCAGCACCATGGGGACAGGGAGGCCCTACGAGCAGTACTTC. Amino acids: CASTMGTGRPYEQYF.

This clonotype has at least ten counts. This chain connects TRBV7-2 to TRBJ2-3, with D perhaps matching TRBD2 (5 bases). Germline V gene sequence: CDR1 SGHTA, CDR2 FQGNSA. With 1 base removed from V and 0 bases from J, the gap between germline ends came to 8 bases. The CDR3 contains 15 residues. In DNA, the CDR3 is TGTGCCAGCAGCTTAGGGTGGACTAGCACAGATACGCAGTATTTT. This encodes CASSLGWTSTDTQYF.

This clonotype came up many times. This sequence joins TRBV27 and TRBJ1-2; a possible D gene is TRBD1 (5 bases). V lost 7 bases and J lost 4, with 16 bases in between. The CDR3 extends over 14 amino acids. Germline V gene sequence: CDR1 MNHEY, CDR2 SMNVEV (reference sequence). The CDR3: CASNLKGRAYGYTF. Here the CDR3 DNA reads TGTGCCAGCAACCTAAAGGGGAGGGCCTATGGCTACACCTTC.

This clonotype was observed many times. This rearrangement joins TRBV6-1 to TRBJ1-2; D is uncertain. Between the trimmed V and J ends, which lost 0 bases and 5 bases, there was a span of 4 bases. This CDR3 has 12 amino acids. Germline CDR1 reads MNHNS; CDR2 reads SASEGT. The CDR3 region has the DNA TGTGCCAGCAGTGAAGCGCTATATGGCTACACCTTC. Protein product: CASSEALYGYTF.

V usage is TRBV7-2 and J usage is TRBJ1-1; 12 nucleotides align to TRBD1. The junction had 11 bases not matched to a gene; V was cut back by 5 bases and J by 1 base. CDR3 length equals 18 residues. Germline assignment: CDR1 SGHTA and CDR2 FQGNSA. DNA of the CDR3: TGTGCCAGCAGCCGGGGGATACGGGACAGGGGGCCGAACACTGAAGCTTTCTTT. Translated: CASSRGIRDRGPNTEAFF. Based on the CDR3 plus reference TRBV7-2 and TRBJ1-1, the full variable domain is GAGVSQSPSNKVTEKGKDVELRCDPISGHTALYWYRQSLGQGLEFLIYFQGNSAPDKSGLPSDRFSAERTGGSVSTLTIQRTQQEDSAVYLCASSRGIRDRGPNTEAFFGQGTRLTVV.

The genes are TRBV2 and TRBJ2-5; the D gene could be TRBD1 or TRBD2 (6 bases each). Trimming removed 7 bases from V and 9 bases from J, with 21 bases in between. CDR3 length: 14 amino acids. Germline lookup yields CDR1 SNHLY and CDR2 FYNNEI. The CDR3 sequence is CASIYRGLREAQYF. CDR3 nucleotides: TGTGCCAGCATATATAGGGGGTTAAGGGAGGCCCAGTACTTC. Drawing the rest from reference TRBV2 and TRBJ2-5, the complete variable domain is EPEVTQTPSHQVTQMGQEVILRCVPISNHLYFYWYRQILGQKVEFLVSFYNNEISEKSEIFDDQFSVERPDGSNFTLKIRSTKLEDSAMYFCASIYRGLREAQYFGPGTRLLVL.

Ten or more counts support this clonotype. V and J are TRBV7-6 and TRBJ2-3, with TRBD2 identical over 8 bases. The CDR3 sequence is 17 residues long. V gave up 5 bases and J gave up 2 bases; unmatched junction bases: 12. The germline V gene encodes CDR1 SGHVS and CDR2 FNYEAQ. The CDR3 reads CASSPSAAGVNTDTQYF. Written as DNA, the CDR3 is TGTGCCAGCAGCCCAAGTGCAGCGGGGGTAAACACAGATACGCAGTATTTT. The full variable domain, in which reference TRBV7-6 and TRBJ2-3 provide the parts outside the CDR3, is GAGVSQSPRYKVTKRGQDVALRCDPISGHVSLYWYRQALGQGPEFLTYFNYEAQQDKSGLPNDRFSAERPEGSISTLTIQRTEQRDSAMYRCASSPSAAGVNTDTQYFGPGTRLTVL.

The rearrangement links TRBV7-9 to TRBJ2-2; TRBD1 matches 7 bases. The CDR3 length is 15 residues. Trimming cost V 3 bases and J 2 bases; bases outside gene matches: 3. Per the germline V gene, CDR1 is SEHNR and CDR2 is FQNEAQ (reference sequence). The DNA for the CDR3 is TGTGCCAGCAGCTTTTGGACAGGAAACACCGGGGAGCTGTTTTTT. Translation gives CASSFWTGNTGELFF. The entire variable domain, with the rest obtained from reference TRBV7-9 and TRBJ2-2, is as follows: DTGVSQNPRHKITKRGQNVTFRCDPISEHNRLYWYRQTLGQGPEFLTYFQNEAQLEKSRLLSDRFSAERPKGSFSTLEIQRTEQGDSAMYLCASSFWTGNTGELFFGEGSRLTVL.

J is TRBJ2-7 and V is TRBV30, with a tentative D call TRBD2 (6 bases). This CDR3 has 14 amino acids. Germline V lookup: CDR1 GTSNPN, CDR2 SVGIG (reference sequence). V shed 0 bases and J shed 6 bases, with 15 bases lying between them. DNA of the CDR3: TGTGCCTGGAGTGTACTGGCAGGAGGGATCGAGCAGTACTTC. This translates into CAWSVLAGGIEQYF.

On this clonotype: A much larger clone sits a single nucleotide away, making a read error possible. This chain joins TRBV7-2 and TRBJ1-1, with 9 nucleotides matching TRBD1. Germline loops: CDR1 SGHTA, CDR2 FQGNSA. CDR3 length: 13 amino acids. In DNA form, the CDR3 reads TGTGTCAGCAGCCGGACAGGGGTCACTGAAGCTTTCTTT. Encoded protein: CVSSRTGVTEAFF.

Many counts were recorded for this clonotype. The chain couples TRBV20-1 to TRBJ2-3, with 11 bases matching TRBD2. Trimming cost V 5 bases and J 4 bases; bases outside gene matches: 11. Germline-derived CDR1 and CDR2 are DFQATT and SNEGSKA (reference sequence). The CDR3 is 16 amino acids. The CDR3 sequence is CSAHGGSGGASDTQYF. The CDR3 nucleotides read TGCAGTGCTCACGGTGGTAGCGGGGGGGCATCAGATACGCAGTATTTT.

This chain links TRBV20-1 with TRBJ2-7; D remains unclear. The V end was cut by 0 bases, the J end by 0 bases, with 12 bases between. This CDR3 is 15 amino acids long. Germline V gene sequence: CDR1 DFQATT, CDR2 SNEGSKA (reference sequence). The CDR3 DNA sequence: TGCAGTGCTAGAGATCGACGATTAAGCTCCTACGAGCAGTACTTC. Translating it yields CSARDRRLSSYEQYF.

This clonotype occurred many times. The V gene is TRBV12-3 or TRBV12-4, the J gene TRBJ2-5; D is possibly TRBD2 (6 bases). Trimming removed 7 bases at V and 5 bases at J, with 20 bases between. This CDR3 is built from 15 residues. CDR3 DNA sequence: TGTGCCAGCAACCCAGGACGGGACGGGGGTGAGACCCAGTACTTC. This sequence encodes CASNPGRDGGETQYF.

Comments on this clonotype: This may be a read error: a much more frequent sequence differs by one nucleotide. The DNA for the CDR3 is TGCAGTACTACCACCGGGACTAGCTCCAGGGAGACCCAGTACTTC. It translates to CSTTTGTSSRETQYF. The chain employs TRBV20-1 and TRBJ2-5; 9 positions agree with TRBD2. CDR1 and CDR2 (germline): DFQATT, SNEGSKA (reference sequence). The CDR3 totals 15 residues. The junction had 15 bases not matched to a gene; V was cut back by 8 bases and J by 5 bases.

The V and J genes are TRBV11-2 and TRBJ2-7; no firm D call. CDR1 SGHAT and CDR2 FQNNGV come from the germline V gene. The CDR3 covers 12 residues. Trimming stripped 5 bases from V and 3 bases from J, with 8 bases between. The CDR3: CASSGEGYEQYF. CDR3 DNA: TGTGCCAGCAGCGGCGAAGGCTACGAGCAGTACTTC.

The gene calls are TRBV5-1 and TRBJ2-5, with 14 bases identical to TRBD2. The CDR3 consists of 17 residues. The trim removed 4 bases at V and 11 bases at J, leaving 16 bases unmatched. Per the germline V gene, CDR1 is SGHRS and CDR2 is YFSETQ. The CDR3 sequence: CASSPGLAGGRYDEQYF. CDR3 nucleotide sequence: TGCGCCAGCAGCCCCGGACTAGCGGGGGGAAGATACGATGAGCAGTACTTC.

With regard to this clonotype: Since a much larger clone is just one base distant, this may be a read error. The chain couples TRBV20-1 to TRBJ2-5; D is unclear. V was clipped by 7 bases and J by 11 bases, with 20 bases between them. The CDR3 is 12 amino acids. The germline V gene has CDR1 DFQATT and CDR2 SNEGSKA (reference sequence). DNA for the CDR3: TGCAGTGTTGGTACAACTTACAATGAGCAGTACTTC. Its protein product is CSVGTTYNEQYF.

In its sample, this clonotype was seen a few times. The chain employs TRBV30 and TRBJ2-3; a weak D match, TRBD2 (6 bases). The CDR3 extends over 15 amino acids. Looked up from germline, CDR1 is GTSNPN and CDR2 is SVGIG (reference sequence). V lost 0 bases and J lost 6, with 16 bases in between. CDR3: CAWSVVIGGRDTQYF. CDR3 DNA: TGTGCCTGGAGTGTAGTTATCGGGGGACGGGATACGCAGTATTTT.